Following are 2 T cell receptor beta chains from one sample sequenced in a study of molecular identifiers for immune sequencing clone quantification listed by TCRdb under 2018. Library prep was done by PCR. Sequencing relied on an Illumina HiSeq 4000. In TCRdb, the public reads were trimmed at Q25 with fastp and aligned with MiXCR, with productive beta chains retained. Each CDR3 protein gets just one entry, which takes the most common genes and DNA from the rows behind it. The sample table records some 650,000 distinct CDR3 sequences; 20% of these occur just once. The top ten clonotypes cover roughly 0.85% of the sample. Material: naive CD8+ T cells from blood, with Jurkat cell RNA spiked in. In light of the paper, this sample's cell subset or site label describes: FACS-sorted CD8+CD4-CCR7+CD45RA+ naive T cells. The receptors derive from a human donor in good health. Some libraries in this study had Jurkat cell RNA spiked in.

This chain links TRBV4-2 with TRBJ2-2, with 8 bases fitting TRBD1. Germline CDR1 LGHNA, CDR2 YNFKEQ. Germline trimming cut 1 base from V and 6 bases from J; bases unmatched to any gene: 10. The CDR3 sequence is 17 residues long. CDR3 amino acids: CASSQGENRGIAGELFF. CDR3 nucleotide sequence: TGTGCCAGCAGCCAAGGAGAAAACAGGGGGATCGCCGGGGAGCTGTTTTTT.

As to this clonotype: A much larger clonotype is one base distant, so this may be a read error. The chain's CDR3 is CSARDLDVHQETQYF. In nucleotides, the CDR3 is TGCAGTGCTAGGGACTTGGACGTCCACCAAGAGACCCAGTACTTC. The chain has TRBV20-1 and TRBJ2-5, with D maybe TRBD2 (5 bases). The germline V gene has CDR1 DFQATT and CDR2 SNEGSKA (reference sequence). V shed 3 bases and J shed 0 bases, with 14 bases lying between them. This CDR3 spans 15 amino acids.